The next 18 T cell receptor beta chains were all read from a single sample in a study of T cell responses to AZD1222 COVID-19 vaccine. The table came from immunoSEQ multiplex PCR; TCRdb's copy has only in-frame clones and leaves some out. The top ten clones hold around a tenth of a sample with 80,000 to 100,000 clones, approximately 90% of them seen once. Material: peripheral blood, obtained 28 days after the second AZD1222 dose. Receptors originate from an adult who received the AZD1222 COVID-19 vaccine.

This clone appeared a few times. The chain recombines TRBV9 with TRBJ2-7, with D maybe TRBD2 (6 bases). This CDR3 has 15 residues. Germline CDR1 and CDR2: SGDLS and YYNGEE. The V gene lost 4 bases and the J gene lost 0 bases, with 14 bases spanning the gap. The CDR3 is CASSQWGDRSYEQYF. The CDR3 DNA reads as TGTGCCAGCAGCCAATGGGGGGACCGCTCCTACGAGCAGTACTTC.

The chain has TRBV4-2 and TRBJ1-4; D is uncertain. Germline V lookup: CDR1 LGHNA, CDR2 YNFKEQ. The CDR3 has 16 amino acids. Trimming pared 3 bases from V and 1 base from J, leaving 12 bases between. In nucleotides, the CDR3 is TGTGCCAGCAGCCACGCAGATAAGGGAACTAATGAAAAACTGTTTTTT. Its translation: CASSHADKGTNEKLFF.

The J gene is TRBJ2-3, the V gene TRBV5-1; D possibly uses TRBD1 or TRBD2 (5 bases each). The CDR3 consists of 16 residues. The germline V and J ends were trimmed by 4 bases and 4 bases, with 19 bases remaining between them. In germline, CDR1 is SGHRS, CDR2 YFSETQ. The CDR3 sequence: CASSGDLTVSSDTQYF. The CDR3 DNA sequence: TGCGCCAGCAGCGGGGACCTAACAGTTTCCTCAGATACGCAGTATTTT.

V gene TRBV19 combines with J gene TRBJ2-3; D not resolved. With 5 bases removed from V and 4 bases from J, the gap between germline ends came to 13 bases. Germline assignment: CDR1 LNHDA and CDR2 SQIVND (reference sequence). The CDR3 sequence is 14 residues long. CDR3 in amino acids: CASSFSESADTQYF. The CDR3 coding sequence is TGTGCCAGTAGTTTCTCGGAGAGCGCAGATACGCAGTATTTT.

This clone came up once. V and J are TRBV15 and TRBJ2-7, with D possibly being TRBD1 (5 bases). Germline lookup yields CDR1 LNHNV and CDR2 YYDKDF (reference sequence). V lost 3 bases, J lost 3 bases, and 15 bases lay in between. The CDR3 is made up of 15 amino acids. The CDR3 DNA follows: TGTGCCACCAGCAGGGAGCAGGGAATACACTACGAGCAGTACTTC. It codes for CATSREQGIHYEQYF. The complete variable domain, with remaining parts taken from reference TRBV15 and TRBJ2-7, reads DAMVIQNPRYQVTQFGKPVTLSCSQTLNHNVMYWYQQKSSQAPKLLFHYYDKDFNNEADTPDNFQSRRPNTSFCFLDIRSPGLGDTAMYLCATSREQGIHYEQYFGPGTRLTVT.

This clone was recorded once. The chain links TRBV7-2 to TRBJ2-3; D is unresolved. CDR3 size: 12 residues. Germline assignment: CDR1 SGHTA and CDR2 FQGNSA. V was clipped by 4 bases and J by 3 bases, with 5 bases between them. In DNA form, the CDR3 reads TGTGCCAGCAGCTCTTATACAGATACGCAGTATTTT. This encodes CASSSYTDTQYF.

The chain couples TRBV11-2 to TRBJ2-7, with 9 bases identical to TRBD2. The length of the CDR3 is 15 residues. The germline gives CDR1 SGHAT, CDR2 FQNNGV. Trimming removed 5 bases from V and 3 bases from J; junction bases left unmatched: 8. The CDR3 region has the DNA TGTGCCAGCAGCCCCAGACTAGCGGAGAACTACGAGCAGTACTTC. Protein product: CASSPRLAENYEQYF. The whole variable domain, filled in from reference TRBV11-2 and TRBJ2-7, reads EAGVAQSPRYKIIEKRQSVAFWCNPISGHATLYWYQQILGQGPKLLIQFQNNGVVDDSQLPKDRFSAERLKGVDSTLKIQPAKLEDSAVYLCASSPRLAENYEQYFGPGTRLTVT.

The rearrangement uses TRBV9 and TRBJ1-6; D remains unclear. Germline V gives CDR1 SGDLS, CDR2 YYNGEE. V was pared by 3 bases and J by 8 bases, with 12 bases between. The CDR3 is made up of 14 amino acids. The CDR3: CASSARVADSPLHF. The DNA of the CDR3 is TGTGCCAGCAGCGCTCGGGTCGCGGATTCACCCCTCCACTTT.

This sequence joins TRBV30 and TRBJ1-1; 9 bases agree with TRBD1. Trimming took 0 bases from V and 5 from J; bases not matched to a gene: 7. The CDR3 contains 15 residues. Germline CDR1 is GTSNPN and CDR2 is SVGIG (reference sequence). The DNA of the CDR3 is TGTGCCTGGAGTGTACTGGGACAGGGAGAAACTGAAGCTTTCTTT. Translated: CAWSVLGQGETEAFF.

This rearrangement joins TRBV27 to TRBJ2-7, with D unclear. The V end lost 3 bases, the J end lost 2 bases, and 11 bases lay between the germline ends. This CDR3 contains 14 residues. The germline V gene encodes CDR1 MNHEY and CDR2 SMNVEV (reference sequence). CDR3 sequence (DNA): TGTGCCAGCAGTTTGACGACGTGGGCCTACGAGCAGTACTTC. Translating it yields CASSLTTWAYEQYF.

The V and J genes are TRBV19 and TRBJ1-5; D is ambiguous. The CDR3 is 15 residues long. The V end was cut by 7 bases, the J end by 2 bases, with 15 bases between. CDR1 LNHDA and CDR2 SQIVND come from the germline V gene (reference sequence). The CDR3 reads CASIGSQSGNQPQHF. Here the CDR3 DNA reads TGTGCCAGTATAGGGTCCCAGTCGGGCAATCAGCCCCAGCATTTT.

This clone was seen a few times. The genes are TRBV30 and TRBJ1-3; D ambiguous. Looked up from germline, CDR1 is GTSNPN and CDR2 is SVGIG (reference sequence). V was clipped by 7 bases and J by 4 bases, with 20 bases between them. This CDR3 contains 15 residues. DNA for the CDR3: TGTGCCTCCACACGTGGCCCCTCGACGGGAAACACCATATATTTT. Translated, it gives CASTRGPSTGNTIYF.

The chain joins TRBV6-5 to TRBJ1-5; D not resolved. The V gene lost 7 bases and the J gene lost 2 bases, with 15 bases spanning the gap. The CDR3 is 15 residues long. CDR1 is MNHEY and CDR2 is SVGAGI in the germline V gene. CDR3 coding DNA: TGTGCCAGCACCAATGGACGTCTGGGCAATCAGCCCCAGCATTTT. It encodes CASTNGRLGNQPQHF.

CDR3 sequence: CASGQDYQETQYF. In DNA, the CDR3 is TGCGCCAGCGGACAGGACTACCAAGAGACCCAGTACTTC. The chain combines TRBV5-1 with TRBJ2-5; 7 nucleotides line up with TRBD1. Trimming cost V 7 bases and J 0 bases; bases outside gene matches: 3. This CDR3 spans 13 amino acids. Germline lookup yields CDR1 SGHRS and CDR2 YFSETQ.

V usage is TRBV6-2 or TRBV6-3 and J usage is TRBJ2-4; D not resolved. The CDR3 loop spans 13 amino acids. Germline CDR1 and CDR2: MNHEY and SVGEGT. Trimming shortened V by 6 bases and J by 7 bases, and 13 bases separated the two germline ends. The CDR3 is CASSVTSGNIQYF. The CDR3 DNA reads as TGTGCCAGCAGCGTTACCTCCGGGAACATTCAGTACTTC.

The V call is TRBV12-5, the J call TRBJ2-3, with 8 bases lining up with TRBD2. The germline CDR1 and CDR2 sequences are LGHNT and FRNRAP. The CDR3 is 13 amino acids. J lost 1 base, V lost 9 bases, and 3 bases had no gene match. The CDR3 loop reads CASSTSGTDTQYF. Here the CDR3 DNA reads TGTGCTAGCTCGACTAGCGGCACAGATACGCAGTATTTT.

The rearrangement links TRBV5-4 to TRBJ2-5; tentatively, D is TRBD2 (6 bases). Per germline, CDR1 SGHNT and CDR2 YYREEE (reference sequence). This CDR3 spans 16 amino acids. V was trimmed by 1 base and J by 3 bases, leaving 16 bases between them. The DNA for the CDR3 is TGTGCCAGCAGCTTGATGGCGGGGCTGGGGAAAGAGACCCAGTACTTC. Protein: CASSLMAGLGKETQYF.

The chain combines TRBV19 with TRBJ1-2; D is unclear. CDR3 length: 11 amino acids. Germline CDR1 and CDR2: LNHDA and SQIVND (reference sequence). V gave up 6 bases and J gave up 5 bases, with 7 bases separating them. The CDR3 loop is CASSEQYGYTF. CDR3 bases: TGTGCCAGTAGCGAGCAGTATGGCTACACCTTC.